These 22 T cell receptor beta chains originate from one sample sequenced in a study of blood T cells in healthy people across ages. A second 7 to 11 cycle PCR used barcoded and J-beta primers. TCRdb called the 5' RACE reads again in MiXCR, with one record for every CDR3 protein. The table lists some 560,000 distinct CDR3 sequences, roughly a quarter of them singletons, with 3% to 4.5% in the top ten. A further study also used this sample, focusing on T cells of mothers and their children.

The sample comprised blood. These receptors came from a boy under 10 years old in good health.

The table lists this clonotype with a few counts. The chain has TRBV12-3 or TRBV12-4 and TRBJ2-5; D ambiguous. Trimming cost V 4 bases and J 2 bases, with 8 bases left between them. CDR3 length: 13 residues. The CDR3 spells CASSYTGQETQYF. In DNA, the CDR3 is TGTGCCAGCAGTTATACGGGTCAAGAGACCCAGTACTTC.

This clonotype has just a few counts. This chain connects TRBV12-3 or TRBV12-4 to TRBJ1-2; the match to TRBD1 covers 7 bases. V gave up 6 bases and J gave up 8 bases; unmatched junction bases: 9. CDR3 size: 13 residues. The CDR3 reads CASSLTGRMGYTF. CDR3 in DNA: TGTGCCAGCAGCTTGACAGGGAGAATGGGCTACACCTTC.

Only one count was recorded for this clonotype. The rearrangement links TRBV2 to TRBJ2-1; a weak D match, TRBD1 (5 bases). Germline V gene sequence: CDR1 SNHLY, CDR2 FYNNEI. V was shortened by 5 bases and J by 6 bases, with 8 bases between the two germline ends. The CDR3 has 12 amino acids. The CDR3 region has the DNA TGTGCCAGCAGTACCGACAGCAATGAGCAGTTCTTC. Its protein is CASSTDSNEQFF.

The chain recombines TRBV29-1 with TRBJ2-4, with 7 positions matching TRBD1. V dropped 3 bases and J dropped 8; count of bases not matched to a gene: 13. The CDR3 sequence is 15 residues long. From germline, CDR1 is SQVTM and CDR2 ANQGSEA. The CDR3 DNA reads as TGCAGCGTTGAGGCGAGGGGCAGGGGGAAAGACATTCAGTACTTC. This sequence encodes CSVEARGRGKDIQYF. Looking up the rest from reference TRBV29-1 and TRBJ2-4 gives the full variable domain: SAVISQKPSRDICQRGTSLTIQCQVDSQVTMMFWYRQQPGQSLTLIATANQGSEATYESGFVIDKFPISRPNLTFSTLTVSNMSPEDSSIYLCSVEARGRGKDIQYFGAGTRLSVL.

The CDR3 DNA reads TGTGCCATCAGTGCGAACAGGGATTACTATGGCTACACCTTC. Protein product: CAISANRDYYGYTF. The gene calls are TRBV10-3 and TRBJ1-2; a possible D gene is TRBD1 (6 bases). There are 14 residues in the CDR3. Germline V gene sequence: CDR1 ENHRY, CDR2 SYGVKD. Trimming left V 4 bases short and J 3 bases short, with 12 bases between.

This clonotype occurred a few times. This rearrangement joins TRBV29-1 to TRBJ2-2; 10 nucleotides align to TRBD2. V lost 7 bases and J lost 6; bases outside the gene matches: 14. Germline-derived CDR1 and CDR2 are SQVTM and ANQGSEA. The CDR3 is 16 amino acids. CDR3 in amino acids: CSAVRLAGPGAGELFF. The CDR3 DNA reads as TGCAGCGCTGTACGACTAGCGGGCCCGGGGGCCGGGGAGCTGTTTTTT.

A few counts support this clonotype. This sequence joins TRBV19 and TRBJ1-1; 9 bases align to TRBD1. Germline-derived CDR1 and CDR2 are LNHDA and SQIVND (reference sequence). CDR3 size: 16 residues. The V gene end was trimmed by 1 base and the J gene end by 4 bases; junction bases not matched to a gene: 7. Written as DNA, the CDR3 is TGTGCCAGTAGTATAGTGTACACAGGGGGCGTCACTGAAGCTTTCTTT. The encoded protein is CASSIVYTGGVTEAFF.

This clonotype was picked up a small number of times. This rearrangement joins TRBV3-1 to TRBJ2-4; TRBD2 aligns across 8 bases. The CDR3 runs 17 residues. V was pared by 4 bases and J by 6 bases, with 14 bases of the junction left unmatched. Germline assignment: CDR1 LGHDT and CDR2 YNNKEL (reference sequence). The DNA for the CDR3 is TGTGCCAGCAGCCGAAGCTCGGGCGGGGGGCTCGGAAACATTCAGTACTTC. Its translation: CASSRSSGGGLGNIQYF.

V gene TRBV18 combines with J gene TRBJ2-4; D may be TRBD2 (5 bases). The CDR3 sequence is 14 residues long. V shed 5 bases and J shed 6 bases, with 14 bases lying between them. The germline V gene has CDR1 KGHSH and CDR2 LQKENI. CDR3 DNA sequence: TGTGCCAGCTCAGGAGGTGGACTGGGAAACATTCAGTACTTC. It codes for CASSGGGLGNIQYF.

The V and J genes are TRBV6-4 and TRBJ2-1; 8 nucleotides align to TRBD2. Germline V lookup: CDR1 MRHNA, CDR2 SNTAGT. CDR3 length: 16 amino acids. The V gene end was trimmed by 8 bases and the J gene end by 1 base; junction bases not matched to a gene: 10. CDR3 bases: TGTGCCAGCTCACGGCGGGCTAGCGGGTCCTACAATGAGCAGTTCTTC. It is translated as CASSRRASGSYNEQFF.

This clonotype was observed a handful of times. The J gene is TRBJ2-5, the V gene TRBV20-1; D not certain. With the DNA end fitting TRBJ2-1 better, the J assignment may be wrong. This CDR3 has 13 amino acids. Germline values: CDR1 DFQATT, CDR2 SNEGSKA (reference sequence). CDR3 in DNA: TGCAGTGCTAGACTCCCGGGCCCGGGTGAGCAGTTCTTC. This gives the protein CSARLPGPGEQFF.

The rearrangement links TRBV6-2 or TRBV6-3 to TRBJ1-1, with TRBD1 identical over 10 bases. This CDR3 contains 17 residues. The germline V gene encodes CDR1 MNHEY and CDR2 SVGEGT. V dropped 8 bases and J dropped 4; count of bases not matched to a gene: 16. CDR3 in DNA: TGTGCCAGCGGGGGGACAGGGGTTGTTCGAATTGGCACTGAAGCTTTCTTT. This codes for CASGGTGVVRIGTEAFF.

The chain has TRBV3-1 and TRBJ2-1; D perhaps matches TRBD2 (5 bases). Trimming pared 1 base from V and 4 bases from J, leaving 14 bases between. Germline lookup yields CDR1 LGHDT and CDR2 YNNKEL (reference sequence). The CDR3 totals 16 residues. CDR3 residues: CASSQALFGMYNEQFF. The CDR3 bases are TGTGCCAGCAGCCAAGCCTTGTTCGGGATGTACAATGAGCAGTTCTTC.

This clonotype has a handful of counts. CDR3 nucleotide sequence: TGTGCCAGCAGCCCTACAGGGGCTAGGGTTCCGGATACGCAGTATTTT. Its protein product is CASSPTGARVPDTQYF. V gene TRBV13 combines with J gene TRBJ2-3, with 7 positions matching TRBD1. Per germline, CDR1 PRHDT and CDR2 FYEKMQ (reference sequence). V was pared by 5 bases and J by 6 bases, with 14 bases of the junction left unmatched. CDR3 length: 16 amino acids.

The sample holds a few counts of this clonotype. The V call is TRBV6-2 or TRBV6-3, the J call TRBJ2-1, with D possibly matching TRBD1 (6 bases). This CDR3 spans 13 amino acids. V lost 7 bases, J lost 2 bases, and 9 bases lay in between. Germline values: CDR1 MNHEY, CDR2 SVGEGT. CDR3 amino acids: CASMGHPYNEQFF. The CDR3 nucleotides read TGTGCCAGCATGGGACACCCCTACAATGAGCAGTTCTTC.

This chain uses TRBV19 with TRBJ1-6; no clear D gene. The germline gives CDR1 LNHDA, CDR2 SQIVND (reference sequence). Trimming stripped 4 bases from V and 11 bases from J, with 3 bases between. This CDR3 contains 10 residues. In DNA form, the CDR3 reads TGTGCCAGTAGTACAACACCCCTCCACTTT. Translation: CASSTTPLHF. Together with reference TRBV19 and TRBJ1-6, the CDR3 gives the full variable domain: DGGITQSPKYLFRKEGQNVTLSCEQNLNHDAMYWYRQDPGQGLRLIYYSQIVNDFQKGDIAEGYSVSREKKESFPLTVTSAQKNPTAFYLCASSTTPLHFGNGTRLTVT.

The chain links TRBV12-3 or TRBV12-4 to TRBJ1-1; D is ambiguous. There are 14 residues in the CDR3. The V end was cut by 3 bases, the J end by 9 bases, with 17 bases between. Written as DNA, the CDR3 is TGTGCCAGCAGTTTGGGTCGGGAATTGCTCCAAGCTTTCTTT. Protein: CASSLGRELLQAFF.

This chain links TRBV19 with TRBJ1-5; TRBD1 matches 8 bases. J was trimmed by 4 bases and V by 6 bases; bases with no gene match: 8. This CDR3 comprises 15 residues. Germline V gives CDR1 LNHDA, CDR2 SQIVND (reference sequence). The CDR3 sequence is CASSHRGGANQPQHF. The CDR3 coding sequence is TGTGCCAGTAGCCACAGGGGGGGGGCGAATCAGCCCCAGCATTTT.

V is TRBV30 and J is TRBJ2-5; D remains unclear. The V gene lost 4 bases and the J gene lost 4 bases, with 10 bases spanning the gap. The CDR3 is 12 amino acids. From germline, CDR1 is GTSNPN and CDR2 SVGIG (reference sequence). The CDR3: CAWNEHGETQYF. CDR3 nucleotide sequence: TGTGCCTGGAATGAACACGGAGAGACCCAGTACTTC.

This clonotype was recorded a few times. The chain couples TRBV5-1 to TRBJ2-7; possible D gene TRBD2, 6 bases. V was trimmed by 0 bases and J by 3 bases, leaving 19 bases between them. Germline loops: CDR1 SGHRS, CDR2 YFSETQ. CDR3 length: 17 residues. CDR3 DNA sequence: TGCGCCAGCAGCTTGGGTTCTGCGGGCCAGGGAGGCTACGAGCAGTACTTC. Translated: CASSLGSAGQGGYEQYF.

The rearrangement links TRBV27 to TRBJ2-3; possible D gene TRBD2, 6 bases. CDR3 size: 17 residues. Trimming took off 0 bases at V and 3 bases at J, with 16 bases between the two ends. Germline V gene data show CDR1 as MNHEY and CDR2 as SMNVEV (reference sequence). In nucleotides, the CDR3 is TGTGCCAGCAGTTTATCACCGACTAGTAGGAGGACAGATACGCAGTATTTT. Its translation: CASSLSPTSRRTDTQYF.

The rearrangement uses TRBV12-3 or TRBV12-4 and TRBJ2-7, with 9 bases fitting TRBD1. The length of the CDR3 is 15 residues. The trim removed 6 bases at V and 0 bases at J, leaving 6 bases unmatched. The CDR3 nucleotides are TGTGCCAGCAGCCCGACAGGGGGTAGCTCCTACGAGCAGTACTTC. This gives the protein CASSPTGGSSYEQYF.